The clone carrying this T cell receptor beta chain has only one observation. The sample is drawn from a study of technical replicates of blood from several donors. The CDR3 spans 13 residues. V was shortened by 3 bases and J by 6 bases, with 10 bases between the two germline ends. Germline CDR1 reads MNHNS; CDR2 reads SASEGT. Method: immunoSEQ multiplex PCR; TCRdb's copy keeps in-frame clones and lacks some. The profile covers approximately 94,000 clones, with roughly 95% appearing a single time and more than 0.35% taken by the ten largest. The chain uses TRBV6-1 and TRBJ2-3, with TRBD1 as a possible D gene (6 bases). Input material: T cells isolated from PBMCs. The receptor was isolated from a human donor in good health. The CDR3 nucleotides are TGTGCCAGCAGTGACAGGGGTAGCGATACGCAGTATTTT. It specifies CASSDRGSDTQYF.